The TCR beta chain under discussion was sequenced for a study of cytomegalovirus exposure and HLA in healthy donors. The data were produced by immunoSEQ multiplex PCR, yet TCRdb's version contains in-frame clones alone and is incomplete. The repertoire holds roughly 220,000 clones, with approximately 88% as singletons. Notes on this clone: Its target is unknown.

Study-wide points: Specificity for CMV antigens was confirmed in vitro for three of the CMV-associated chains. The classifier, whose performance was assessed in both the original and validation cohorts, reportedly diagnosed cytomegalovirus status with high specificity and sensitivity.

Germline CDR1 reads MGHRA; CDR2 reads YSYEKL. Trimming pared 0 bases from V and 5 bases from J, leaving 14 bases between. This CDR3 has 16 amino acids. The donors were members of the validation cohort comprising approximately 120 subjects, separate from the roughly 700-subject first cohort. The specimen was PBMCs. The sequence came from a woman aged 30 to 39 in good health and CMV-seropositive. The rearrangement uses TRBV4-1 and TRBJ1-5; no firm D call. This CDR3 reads CASSQERAGEDQPQHF. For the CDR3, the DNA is TGCGCCAGCAGCCAAGAGAGGGCGGGTGAGGATCAGCCCCAGCATTTT.